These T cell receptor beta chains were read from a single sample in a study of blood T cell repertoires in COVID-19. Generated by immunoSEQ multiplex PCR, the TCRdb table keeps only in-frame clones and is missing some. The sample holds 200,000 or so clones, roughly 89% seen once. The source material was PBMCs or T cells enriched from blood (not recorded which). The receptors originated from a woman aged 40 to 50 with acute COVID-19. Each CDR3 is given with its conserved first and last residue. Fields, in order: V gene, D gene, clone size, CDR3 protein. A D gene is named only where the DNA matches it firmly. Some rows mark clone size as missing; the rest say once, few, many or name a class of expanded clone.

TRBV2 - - CATREGRVHGYTF
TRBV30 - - CAWSVRVGMNTEAFF
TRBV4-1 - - CASSQEAGPYNEQFF
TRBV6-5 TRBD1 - CASSLTGTVDSPLHF
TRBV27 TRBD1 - CASTKGGWGKNTDTQYF
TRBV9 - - CASSVGPGGHNQPQHF
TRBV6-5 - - CASSLQGYETQYF
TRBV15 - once CATSIPSGGGVATNEKLFF
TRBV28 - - CASSFRQGYEKLFF
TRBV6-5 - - CASRGRTGDTIYF
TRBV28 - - CASSPGGADKNIQYF
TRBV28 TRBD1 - CASSLIRDRTGTGTNEKLFF
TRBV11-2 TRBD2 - CASSSDAGTRVFEQFF
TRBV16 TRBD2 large CASSRWTSGSSYEQYF
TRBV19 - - CASSASTGLHGYTF
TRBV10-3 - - CAIRGTSTDTQYF
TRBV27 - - CASSYGGARRDTQYF
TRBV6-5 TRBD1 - CASGDRGNTEAFF
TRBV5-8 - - CASTSQLPSTDTQYF
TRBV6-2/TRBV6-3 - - CASIPDGQTIWYEQYF
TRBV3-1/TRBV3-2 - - CASSQDPLAGANYGYTF
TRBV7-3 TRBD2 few CASSLTGSSGGNTGELFF
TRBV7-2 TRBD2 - CASRGPQTSDPQIYNEQFF
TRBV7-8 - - CASSRAAGEANTGELFF
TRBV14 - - CASSHLGLAYEQYF
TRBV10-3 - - CAISESGGKNIQYF
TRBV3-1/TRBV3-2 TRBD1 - CASSQDLGTGGEKLFF